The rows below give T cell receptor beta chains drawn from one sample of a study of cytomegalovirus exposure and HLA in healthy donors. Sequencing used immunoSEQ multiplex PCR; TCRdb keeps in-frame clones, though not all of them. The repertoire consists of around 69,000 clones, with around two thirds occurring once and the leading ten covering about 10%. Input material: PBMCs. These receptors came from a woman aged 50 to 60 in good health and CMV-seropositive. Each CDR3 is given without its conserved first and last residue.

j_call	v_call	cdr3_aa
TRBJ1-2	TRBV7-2	ASSLQGTDYGYT
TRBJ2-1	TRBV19	ASSIDRGGIGNNEQF
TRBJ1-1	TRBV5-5	ASSLGVNTEAF
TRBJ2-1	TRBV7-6	ASSLVGGVSLNEQF
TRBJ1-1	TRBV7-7	ASSLLGQGDTEAF
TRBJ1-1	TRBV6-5	ASCSGQGGCTEAF
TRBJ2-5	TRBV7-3	ASSPSGRIQETQY
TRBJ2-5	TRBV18	ASSPDRVEETQY
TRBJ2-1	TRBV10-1	ASSGAGARNEQF
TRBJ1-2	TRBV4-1	ASSQVGGDRGNT
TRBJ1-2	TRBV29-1	SVVQQGFGYGYT
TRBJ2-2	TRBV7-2	ASSLTNTGELF
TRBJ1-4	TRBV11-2	ASSLGQGAHEKLF
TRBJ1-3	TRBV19	ASSIDRWRENTIY
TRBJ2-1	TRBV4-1	ASSQGEDEQF
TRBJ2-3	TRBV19	ASSIRSGSTDTQY
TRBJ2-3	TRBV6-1	ASRKREGVTDTQY
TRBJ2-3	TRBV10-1	ASSEMSGGGTRTDTQY
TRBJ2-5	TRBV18	ASSPYQETQY
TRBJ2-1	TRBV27	ASSLAPTYNEQF
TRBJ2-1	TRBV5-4	ASSLPSGSSYNEQF
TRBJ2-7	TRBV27	ASSNRVSINEQY
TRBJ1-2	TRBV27	ASSWTGLNGYT
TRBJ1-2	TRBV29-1	SVEGRGANYGYT
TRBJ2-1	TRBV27	ASSRGLAGNNEQF
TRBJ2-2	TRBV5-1	ASSLLVSPGELF
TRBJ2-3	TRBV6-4	ASSAELGGDTQY
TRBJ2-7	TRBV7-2	ANSESSYTNYEQY
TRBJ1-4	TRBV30	AWSRRGATNEKLF
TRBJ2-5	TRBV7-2	ASSGLQETQY
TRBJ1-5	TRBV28	ASSRGLVLGNQPQH
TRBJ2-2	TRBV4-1	ASSRTGAPGELF
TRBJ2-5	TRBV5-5	ASTLQGAAETQY
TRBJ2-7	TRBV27	ASSPGLAAYEQY
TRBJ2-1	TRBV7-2	ASSPHSSGGFNEQF
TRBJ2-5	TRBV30	AWEEAGAEGETQY
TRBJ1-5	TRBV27	ASSVNQPQH
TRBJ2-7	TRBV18	ASSPGQGALYEQY
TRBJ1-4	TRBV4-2	ASSPQEGAMSEKLF
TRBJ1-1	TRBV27	ASSPTGFTEAF
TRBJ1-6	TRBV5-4	ASFKQGADSPLH
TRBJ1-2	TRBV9	ASSGTKDRGDYGYT
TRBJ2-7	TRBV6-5	ASSSSDRGYEQY
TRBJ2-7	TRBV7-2	ASSFRGSYEQY
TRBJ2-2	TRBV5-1	ASSLALAGGSTGELF
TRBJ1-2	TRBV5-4	ASSLGTGGVGYGYT
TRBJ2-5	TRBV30	AWSVLAGGETQY
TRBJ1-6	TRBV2	ASSRDRGSPLH